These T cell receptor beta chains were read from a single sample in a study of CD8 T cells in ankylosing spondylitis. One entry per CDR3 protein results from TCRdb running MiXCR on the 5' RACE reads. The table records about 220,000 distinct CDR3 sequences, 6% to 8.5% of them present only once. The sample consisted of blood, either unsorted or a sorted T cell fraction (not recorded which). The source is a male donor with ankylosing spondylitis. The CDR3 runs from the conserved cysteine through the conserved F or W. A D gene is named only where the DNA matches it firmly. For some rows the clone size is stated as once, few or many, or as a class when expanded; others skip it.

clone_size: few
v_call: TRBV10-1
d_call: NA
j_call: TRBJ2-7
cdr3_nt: TGCGCCAGCAGTGATGGGGACTTTACCTACGAGCAGTACTTC
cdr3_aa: CASSDGDFTYEQYF

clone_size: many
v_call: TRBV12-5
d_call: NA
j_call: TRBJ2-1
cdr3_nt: TGTGCTAGTGAACCGGACGGTTGGTTCGGTGAGCAGTTCTTC
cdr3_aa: CASEPDGWFGEQFF

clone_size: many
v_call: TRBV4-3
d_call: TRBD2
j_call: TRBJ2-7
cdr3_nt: TGCGCCAGCAGCCAAGCCGGTGGAAGCGGGAGAGAGTTCTACGAGCAGTACTTC
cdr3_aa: CASSQAGGSGREFYEQYF

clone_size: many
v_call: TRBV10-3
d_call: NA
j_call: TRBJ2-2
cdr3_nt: TGTGCCATCAGTGAGTCCACGGGGAACACCGGGGAGCTGTTTTTT
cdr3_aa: CAISESTGNTGELFF

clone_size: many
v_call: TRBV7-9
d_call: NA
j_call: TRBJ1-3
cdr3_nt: TGTGCCAGCAGCCCGAGCATCGCCAGATTAGAGGGAAACACCATATATTTT
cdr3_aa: CASSPSIARLEGNTIYF

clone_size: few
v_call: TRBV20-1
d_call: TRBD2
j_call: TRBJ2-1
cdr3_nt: TGCAGTGCTAGGGAAACTAGCGGGAGGGGAGGCAATGAGCAGTTCTTC
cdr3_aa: CSARETSGRGGNEQFF

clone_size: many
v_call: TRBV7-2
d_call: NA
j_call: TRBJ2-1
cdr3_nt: TGTGCCAGCAGCTTAATTTGGGGGAATGAGCAGTTCTTC
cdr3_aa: CASSLIWGNEQFF

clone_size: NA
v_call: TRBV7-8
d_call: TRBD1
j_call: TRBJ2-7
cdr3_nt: TGTGCCAGCGACAGGGGATACTACTACGAGCAGTACTTC
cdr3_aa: CASDRGYYYEQYF

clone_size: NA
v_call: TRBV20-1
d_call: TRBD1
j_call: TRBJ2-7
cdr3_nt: TGCAGTGCTTACGTCGGACAGGTCTTTGGGATTTCCTACGAGCAGTACTTC
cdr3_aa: CSAYVGQVFGISYEQYF

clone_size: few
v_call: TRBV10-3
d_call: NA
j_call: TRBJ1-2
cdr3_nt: TGTGCCATCAGTGAGTCCGACAGGCCCTATTGGGGCTACACCTTC
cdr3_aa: CAISESDRPYWGYTF

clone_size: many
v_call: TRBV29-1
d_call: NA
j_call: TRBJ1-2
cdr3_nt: TGCAGCGTTGAACCCAGTGACAGAAGATCTGGCTACACCTTC
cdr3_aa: CSVEPSDRRSGYTF

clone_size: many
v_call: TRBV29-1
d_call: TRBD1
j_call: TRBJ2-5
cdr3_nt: TGCAGCGTAGAGGGGACAGGGGTTAAGGAGACCCAGTACTTC
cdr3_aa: CSVEGTGVKETQYF

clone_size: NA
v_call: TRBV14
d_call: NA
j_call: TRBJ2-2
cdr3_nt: TGTGCCAGCAGCCATCCGGGACACTCGAACACCGGGGAGCTGTTTTTT
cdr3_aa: CASSHPGHSNTGELFF

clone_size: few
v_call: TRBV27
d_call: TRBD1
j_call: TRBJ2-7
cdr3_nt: TGTGCCAGCAGTTCGGGACAGGGTATCTCCTACGAGCAGTACTTC
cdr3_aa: CASSSGQGISYEQYF

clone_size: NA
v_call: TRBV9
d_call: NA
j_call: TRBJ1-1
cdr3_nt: TGTGCCAGCGGCGTAGAGGGGGGGAACACTGAAGCTTTCTTT
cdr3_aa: CASGVEGGNTEAFF

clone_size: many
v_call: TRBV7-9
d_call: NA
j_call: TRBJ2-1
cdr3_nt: TGTGCCAGCACCAGCTTAAGACTATACGACAATGAGCAGTTCTTC
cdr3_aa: CASTSLRLYDNEQFF

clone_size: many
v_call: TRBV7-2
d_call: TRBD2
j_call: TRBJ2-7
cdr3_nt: TGTGCCAGCAGCCCCCGAACCGGGACTAGATTCTACGAGCAGTACTTC
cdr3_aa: CASSPRTGTRFYEQYF

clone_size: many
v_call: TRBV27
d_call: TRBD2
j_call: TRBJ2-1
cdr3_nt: TGTGCCAGCAGCTACGGGACTAGCGGGAGTGTACAACATGAGCAGTTCTTC
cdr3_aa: CASSYGTSGSVQHEQFF

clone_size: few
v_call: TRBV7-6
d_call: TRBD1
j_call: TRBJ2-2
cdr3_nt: TGTGCCAGCAGCTTAGGGTACAGGGGGAGCACCGGGGAGCTGTTTTTT
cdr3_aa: CASSLGYRGSTGELFF

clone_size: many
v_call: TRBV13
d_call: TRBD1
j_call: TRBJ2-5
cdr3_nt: TGTGCCAGCAGCTCAAGAGAGGACAGGCTGGAGACCCAGTACTTC
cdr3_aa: CASSSREDRLETQYF

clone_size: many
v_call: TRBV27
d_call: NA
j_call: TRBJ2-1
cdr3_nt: TGTGCCAGCAGTACCGGACCGATGTACAATGAGCAGTTCTTC
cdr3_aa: CASSTGPMYNEQFF

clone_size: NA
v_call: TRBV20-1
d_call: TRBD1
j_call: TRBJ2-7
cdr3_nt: TGCAGTGGCCGGGACAGGGGGTTCGAGCAGTACTTC
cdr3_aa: CSGRDRGFEQYF

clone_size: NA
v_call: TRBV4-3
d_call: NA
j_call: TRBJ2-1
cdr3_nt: TGCGCCAGCAGCCACTTGGTTGGGGGGGGGCCAGAGGGTGAGCAGTTCTTC
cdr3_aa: CASSHLVGGGPEGEQFF

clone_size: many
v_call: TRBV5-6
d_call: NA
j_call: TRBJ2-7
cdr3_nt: TGTGCCAGCAGCTCGACGGTGGAGTCCTACGAGCAGTACTTC
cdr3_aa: CASSSTVESYEQYF

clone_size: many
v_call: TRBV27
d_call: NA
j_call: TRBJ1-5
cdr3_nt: TGTGCCAGCAGTTTTAACGGTCGGGGTCAGCCCCAGCATTTT
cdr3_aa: CASSFNGRGQPQHF

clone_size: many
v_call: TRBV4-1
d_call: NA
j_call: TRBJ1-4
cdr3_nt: TGCGCCAGCAGCCAAGAGAAGGAACAGAATGAAAAACTGTTTTTT
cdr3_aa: CASSQEKEQNEKLFF

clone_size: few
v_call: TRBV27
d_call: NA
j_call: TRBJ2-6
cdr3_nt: TGTGCCAGCAGTCCACCGAGGGATGGGGCCAACGTCCTGACTTTC
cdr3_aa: CASSPPRDGANVLTF

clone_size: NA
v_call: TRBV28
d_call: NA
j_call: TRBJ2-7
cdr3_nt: TGTGCCAGCACTCTGGCCGGGAGCTCCTACGAGCAGTACTTC
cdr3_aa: CASTLAGSSYEQYF

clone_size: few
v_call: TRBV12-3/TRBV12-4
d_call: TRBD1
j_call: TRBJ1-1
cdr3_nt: TGTGCCAGCAGTTTAGGGGACAGGGGCTCCTACACTGAAGCTTTCTTT
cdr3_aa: CASSLGDRGSYTEAFF

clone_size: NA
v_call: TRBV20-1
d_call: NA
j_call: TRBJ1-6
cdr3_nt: TGCAGTACTAGCTCGTTCGGGGGTAGCTCACCCCTCCACTTT
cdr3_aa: CSTSSFGGSSPLHF

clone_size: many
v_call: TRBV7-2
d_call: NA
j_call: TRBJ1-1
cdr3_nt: TGTGCCAGCAGCTCCCCGGGGATCCCGAACACTGAAGCTTTCTTT
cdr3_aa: CASSSPGIPNTEAFF

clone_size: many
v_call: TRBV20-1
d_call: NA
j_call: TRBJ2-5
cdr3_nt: TGCAGTGCTAGATCCACTATTACGATGCTAGGGGTTCGGGGGACCCAGTACTTC
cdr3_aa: CSARSTITMLGVRGTQYF

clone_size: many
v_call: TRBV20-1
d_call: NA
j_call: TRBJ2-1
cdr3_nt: TGCAGTGCTAGAGTCGGACCCGAGCAGTTCTTC
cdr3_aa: CSARVGPEQFF

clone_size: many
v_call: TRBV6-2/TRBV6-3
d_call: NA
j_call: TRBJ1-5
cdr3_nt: TGTGCCAGCAGTTACCACCCAGGGGCGAGCAATCAGCCCCAGCATTTT
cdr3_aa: CASSYHPGASNQPQHF

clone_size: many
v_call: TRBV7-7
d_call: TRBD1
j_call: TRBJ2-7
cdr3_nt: TGTGCTAGCAGCTTGACAGGGGATCGCGAGCAGTACTTC
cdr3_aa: CASSLTGDREQYF

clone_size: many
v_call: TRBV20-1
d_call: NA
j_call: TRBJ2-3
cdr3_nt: TGCAGTGCTAGAGATGCCCCCGCCAGCACAGATACGCAGTATTTT
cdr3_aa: CSARDAPASTDTQYF

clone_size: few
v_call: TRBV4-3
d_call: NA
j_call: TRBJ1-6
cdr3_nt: TGCGCCAGCAGCCAAGACACAGGGCGGCCTTCACATTCACCCCTCCACTTT
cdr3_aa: CASSQDTGRPSHSPLHF

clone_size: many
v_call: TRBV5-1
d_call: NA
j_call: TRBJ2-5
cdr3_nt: TGCGCCAGCAGCTGGGGGGACATACTGGGAGAGACCCAGTACTTC
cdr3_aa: CASSWGDILGETQYF

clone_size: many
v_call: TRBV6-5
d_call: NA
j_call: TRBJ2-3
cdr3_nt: TGTGCCAGCAGTTTATTCGCGGGGAGCACAGATACGCAGTATTTT
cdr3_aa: CASSLFAGSTDTQYF

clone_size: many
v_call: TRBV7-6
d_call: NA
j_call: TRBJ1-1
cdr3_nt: TGTGCCAGCAGCTTAGCGCCCCAGAACACTGAAGCTTTCTTT
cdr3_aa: CASSLAPQNTEAFF

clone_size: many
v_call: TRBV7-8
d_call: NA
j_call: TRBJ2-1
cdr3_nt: TGTGCCAGCAGCTCGGGAAGGAGCAAGTTCTTC
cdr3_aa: CASSSGRSKFF

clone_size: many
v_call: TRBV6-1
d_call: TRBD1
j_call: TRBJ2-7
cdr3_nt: TGTGCCAGCAGCCAACCGGACAGGGAATACGAGCAGTACTTC
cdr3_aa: CASSQPDREYEQYF

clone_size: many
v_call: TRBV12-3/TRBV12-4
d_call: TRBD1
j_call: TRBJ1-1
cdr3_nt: TGTGCCAGCAGATTGACAGGGATGAACACTGAAGCTTTCTTT
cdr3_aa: CASRLTGMNTEAFF

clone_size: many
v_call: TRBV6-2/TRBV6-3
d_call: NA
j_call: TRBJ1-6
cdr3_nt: TGTGCCAGCAGAATAAGGGGGGCCGGCTCACCCCTCCACTTT
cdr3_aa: CASRIRGAGSPLHF

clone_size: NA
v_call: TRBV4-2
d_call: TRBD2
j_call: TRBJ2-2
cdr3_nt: TGTGCCAGCAGCCAAGAAGGAGCGGGGGGGCTTAACACCGGGGAGCTGTTTTTT
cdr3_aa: CASSQEGAGGLNTGELFF

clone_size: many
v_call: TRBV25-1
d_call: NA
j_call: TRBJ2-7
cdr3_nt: TGTGCCAGCAGTTCTCTCTCGGACAGTTACGAGCAGTACTTC
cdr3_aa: CASSSLSDSYEQYF

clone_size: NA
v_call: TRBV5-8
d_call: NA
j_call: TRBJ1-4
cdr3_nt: TGTGCCAGCAGCTCCGGGCAGCCTCGGGAAAAACTGTTTTTT
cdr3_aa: CASSSGQPREKLFF

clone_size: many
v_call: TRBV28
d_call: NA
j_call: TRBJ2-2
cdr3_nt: TGTGCCAGCAGTCCAGGCTGGCGGGAGCTGTTTTTT
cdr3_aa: CASSPGWRELFF

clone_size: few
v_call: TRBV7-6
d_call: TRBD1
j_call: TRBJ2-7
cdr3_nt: TGTGCCAGCAGCTTGGACGAGACAGGGGTCGACGAGCAGTACTTC
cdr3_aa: CASSLDETGVDEQYF

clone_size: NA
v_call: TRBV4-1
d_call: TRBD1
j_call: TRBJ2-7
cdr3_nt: TGCGCCAGCAGCCGAATCCCGGGACAGGGAATTTACGAGCAGTACTTC
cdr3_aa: CASSRIPGQGIYEQYF

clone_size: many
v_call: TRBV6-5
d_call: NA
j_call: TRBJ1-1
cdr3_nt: TGTGCCAGCAGGACCAGTGTTCGAGCTTTCTTT
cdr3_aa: CASRTSVRAFF

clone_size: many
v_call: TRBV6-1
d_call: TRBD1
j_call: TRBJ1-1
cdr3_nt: TGTGCCAGCAGTCATGGACAGGGGGTAACTGAAGCTTTCTTT
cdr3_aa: CASSHGQGVTEAFF

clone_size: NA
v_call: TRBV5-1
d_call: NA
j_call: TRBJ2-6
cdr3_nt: TGCGCCAGCAGCTTTCACCGGTCTGGGGCCAACGTCCTGACTTTC
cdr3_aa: CASSFHRSGANVLTF

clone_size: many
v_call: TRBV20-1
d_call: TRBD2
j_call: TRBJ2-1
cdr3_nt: TGCAGTGCTAGAGATCAGGCTAGCGGAGACCACAATGAGCAGTTCTTC
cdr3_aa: CSARDQASGDHNEQFF

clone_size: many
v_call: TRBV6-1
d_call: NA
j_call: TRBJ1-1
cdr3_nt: TGTGCCAGCAGTGCGGCGCGGGTGCCTGAAGCTTTCTTT
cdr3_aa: CASSAARVPEAFF

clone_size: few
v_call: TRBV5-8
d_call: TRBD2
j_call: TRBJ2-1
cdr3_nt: TGTGCCAGCAGCTTGGAGGCTACGGGAGGGGATTACAATGAGCAGTTCTTC
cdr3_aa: CASSLEATGGDYNEQFF